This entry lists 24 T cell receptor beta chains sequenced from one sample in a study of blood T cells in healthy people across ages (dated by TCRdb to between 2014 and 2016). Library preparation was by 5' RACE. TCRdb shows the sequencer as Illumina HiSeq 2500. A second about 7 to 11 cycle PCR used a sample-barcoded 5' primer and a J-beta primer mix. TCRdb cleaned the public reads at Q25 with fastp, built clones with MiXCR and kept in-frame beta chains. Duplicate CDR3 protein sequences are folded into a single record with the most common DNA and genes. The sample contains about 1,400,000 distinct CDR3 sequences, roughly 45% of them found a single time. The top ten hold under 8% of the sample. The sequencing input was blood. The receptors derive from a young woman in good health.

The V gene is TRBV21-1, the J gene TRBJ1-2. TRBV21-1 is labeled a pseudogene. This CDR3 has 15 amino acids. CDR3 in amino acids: CASSKSEGISYGYTF. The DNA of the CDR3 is TGTGCCAGCAGCAAGTCGGAGGGGATAAGCTATGGCTACACCTTC.

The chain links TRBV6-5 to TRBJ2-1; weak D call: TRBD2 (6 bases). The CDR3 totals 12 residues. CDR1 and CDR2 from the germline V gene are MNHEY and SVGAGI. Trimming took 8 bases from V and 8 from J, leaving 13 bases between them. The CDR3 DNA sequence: TGTGCCAGCTATACTAGCTTCCATGAGCAGTTCTTC. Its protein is CASYTSFHEQFF.

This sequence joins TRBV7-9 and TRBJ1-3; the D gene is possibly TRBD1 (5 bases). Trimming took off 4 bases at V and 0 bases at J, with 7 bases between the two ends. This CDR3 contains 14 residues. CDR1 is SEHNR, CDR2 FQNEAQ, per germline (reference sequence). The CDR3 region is CASSSTVSGNTIYF. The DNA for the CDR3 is TGTGCCAGCAGCTCGACAGTCTCTGGAAACACCATATATTTT.

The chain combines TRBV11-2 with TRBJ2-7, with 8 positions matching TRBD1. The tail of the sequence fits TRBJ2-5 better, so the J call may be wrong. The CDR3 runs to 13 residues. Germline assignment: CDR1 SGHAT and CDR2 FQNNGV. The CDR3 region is CASMAGGGETQYF. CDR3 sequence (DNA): TGTGCCAGCATGGCAGGGGGCGGAGAGACCCAGTACTTC.

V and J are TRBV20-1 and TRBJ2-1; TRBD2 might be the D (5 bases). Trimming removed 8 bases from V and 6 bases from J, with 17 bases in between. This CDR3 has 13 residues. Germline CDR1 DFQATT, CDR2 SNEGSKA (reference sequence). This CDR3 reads CSTPSLDSNEQFF. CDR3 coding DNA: TGCAGTACTCCTTCACTAGATTCCAATGAGCAGTTCTTC.

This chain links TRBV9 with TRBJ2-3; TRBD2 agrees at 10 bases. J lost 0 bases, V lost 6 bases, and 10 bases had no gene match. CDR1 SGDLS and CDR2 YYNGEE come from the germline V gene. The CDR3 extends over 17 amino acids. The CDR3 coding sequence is TGTGCCAGCACTCGTCACACTAGCGGGGTTAGCACAGATACGCAGTATTTT. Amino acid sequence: CASTRHTSGVSTDTQYF.

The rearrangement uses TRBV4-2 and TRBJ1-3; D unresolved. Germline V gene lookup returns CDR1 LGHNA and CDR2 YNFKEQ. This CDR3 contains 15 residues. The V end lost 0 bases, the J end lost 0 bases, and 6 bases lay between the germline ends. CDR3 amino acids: CASSQEPVSGNTIYF. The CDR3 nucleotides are TGTGCCAGCAGCCAAGAACCAGTCTCTGGAAACACCATATATTTT.

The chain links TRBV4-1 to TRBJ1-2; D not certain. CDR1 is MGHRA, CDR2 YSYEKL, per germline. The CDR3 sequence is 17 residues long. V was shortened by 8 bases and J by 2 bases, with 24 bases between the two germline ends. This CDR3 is CASSPERARGANYGYTF. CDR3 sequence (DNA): TGCGCCAGCTCACCCGAACGGGCACGGGGAGCAAACTATGGCTACACCTTC.

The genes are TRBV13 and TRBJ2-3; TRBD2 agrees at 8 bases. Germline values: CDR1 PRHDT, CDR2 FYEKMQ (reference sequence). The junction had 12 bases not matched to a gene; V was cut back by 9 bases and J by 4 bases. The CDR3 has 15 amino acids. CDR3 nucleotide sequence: TGTGCCAGTGAGGGACTAGATGGTCCCCCAGATACGCAGTATTTT. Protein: CASEGLDGPPDTQYF.

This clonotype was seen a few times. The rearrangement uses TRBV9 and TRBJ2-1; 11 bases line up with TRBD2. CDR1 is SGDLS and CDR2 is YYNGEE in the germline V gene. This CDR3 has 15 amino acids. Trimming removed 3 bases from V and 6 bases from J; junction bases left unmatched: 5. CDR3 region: CASSAGTSGFNEQFF. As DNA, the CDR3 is TGTGCCAGCAGCGCCGGGACTAGCGGATTCAATGAGCAGTTCTTC. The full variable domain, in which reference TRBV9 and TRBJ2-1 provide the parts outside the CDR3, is DSGVTQTPKHLITATGQRVTLRCSPRSGDLSVYWYQQSLDQGLQFLIQYYNGEERAKGNILERFSAQQFPDLHSELNLSSLELGDSALYFCASSAGTSGFNEQFFGPGTRLTVL.

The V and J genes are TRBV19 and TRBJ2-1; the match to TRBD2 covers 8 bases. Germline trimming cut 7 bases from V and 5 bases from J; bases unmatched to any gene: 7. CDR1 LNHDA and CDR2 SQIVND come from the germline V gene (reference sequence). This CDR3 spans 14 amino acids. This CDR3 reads CASTKRERDNEQFF. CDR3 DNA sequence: TGTGCCAGTACAAAGCGGGAGCGGGACAATGAGCAGTTCTTC.

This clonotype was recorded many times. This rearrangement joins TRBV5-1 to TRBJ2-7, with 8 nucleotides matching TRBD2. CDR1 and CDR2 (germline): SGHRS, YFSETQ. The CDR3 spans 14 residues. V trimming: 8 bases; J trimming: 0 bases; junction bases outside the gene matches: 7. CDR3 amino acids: CASQTSGSSYEQYF. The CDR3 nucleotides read TGCGCCAGTCAAACTAGCGGTAGCTCCTACGAGCAGTACTTC.

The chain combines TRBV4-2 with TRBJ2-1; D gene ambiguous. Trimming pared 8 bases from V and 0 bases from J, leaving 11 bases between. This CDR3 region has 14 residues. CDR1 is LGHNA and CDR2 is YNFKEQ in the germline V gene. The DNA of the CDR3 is TGTGCCAGCTCAGGACCGAACTCCTACAATGAGCAGTTCTTC. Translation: CASSGPNSYNEQFF.

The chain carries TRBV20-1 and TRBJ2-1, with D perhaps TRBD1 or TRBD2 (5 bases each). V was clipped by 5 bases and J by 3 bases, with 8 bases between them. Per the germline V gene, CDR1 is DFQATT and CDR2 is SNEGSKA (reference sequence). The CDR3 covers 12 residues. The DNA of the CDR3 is TGCAGTGCTGGGACGGACTACAATGAGCAGTTCTTC. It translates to CSAGTDYNEQFF.

CDR3 sequence (DNA): TGTGCCAGCGGGCGAAGCGGGACTAGCGCAGATACGCAGTATTTT. It yields the protein CASGRSGTSADTQYF. The J gene is TRBJ2-3, the V gene TRBV2, with 10 positions matching TRBD2. Germline trimming cut 8 bases from V and 4 bases from J; bases unmatched to any gene: 9. The CDR3 is 15 amino acids. CDR1 SNHLY and CDR2 FYNNEI come from the germline V gene.

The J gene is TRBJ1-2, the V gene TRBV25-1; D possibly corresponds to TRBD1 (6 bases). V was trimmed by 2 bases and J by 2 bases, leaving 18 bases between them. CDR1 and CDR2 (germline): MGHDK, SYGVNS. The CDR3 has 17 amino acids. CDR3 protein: CASSEGLQGYGNYGYTF. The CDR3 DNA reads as TGTGCCAGCAGTGAAGGGCTACAGGGTTACGGGAACTATGGCTACACCTTC.

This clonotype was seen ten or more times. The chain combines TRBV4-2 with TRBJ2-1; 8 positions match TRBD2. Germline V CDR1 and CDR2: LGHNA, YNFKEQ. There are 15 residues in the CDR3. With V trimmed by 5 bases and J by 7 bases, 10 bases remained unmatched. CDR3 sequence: CASSKEAGGVNEQFF. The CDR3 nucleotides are TGTGCCAGCAGCAAGGAGGCGGGAGGAGTAAATGAGCAGTTCTTC.

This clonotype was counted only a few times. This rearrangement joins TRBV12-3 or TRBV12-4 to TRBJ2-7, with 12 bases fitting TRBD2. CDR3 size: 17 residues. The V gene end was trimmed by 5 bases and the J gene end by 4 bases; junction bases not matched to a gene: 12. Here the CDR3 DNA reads TGTGCCAGCAGTGTAAAGGTCTTGGGGACTAGCGGGTACGAGCAGTACTTC. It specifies CASSVKVLGTSGYEQYF.

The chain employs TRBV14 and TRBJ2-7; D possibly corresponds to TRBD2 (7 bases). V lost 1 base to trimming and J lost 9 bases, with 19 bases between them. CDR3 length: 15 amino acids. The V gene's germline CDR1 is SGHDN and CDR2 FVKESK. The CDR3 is CASSQASGAGVWQYF. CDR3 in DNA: TGTGCCAGCAGCCAAGCGTCAGGGGCGGGAGTCTGGCAGTACTTC.

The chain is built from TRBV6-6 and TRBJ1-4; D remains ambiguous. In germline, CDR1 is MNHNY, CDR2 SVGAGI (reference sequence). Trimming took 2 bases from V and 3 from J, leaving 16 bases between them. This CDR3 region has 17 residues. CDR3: CASSYVGGGRANEKLFF. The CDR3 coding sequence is TGTGCCAGCAGTTACGTGGGAGGAGGGCGCGCTAATGAAAAACTGTTTTTT.

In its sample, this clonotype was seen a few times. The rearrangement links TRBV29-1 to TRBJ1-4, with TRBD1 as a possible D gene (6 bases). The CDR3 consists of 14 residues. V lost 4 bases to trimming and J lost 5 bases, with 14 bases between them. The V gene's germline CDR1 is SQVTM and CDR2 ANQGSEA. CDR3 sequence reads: CSVGTGHRNEKLFF. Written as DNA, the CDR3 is TGCAGCGTTGGGACGGGACACCGAAATGAAAAACTGTTTTTT.

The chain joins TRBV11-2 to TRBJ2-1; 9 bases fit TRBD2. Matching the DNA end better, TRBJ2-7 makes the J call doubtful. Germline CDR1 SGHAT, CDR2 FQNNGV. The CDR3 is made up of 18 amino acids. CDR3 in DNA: TGTGCCAGCAGCTTAGGTCTAGCGGGGCCTAGCTCCTACAATGAGCAGTACTTC. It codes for CASSLGLAGPSSYNEQYF.

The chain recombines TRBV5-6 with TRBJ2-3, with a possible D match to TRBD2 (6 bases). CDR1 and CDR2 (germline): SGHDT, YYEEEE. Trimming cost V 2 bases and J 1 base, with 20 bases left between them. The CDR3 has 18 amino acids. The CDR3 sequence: CASSFNLRSSAGTDTQYF. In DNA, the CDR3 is TGTGCCAGCAGCTTCAATTTAAGGTCTAGCGCGGGCACAGATACGCAGTATTTT. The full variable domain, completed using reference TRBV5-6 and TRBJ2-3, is DAGVTQSPTHLIKTRGQQVTLRCSPKSGHDTVSWYQQALGQGPQFIFQYYEEEERQRGNFPDRFSGHQFPNYSSELNVNALLLGDSALYLCASSFNLRSSAGTDTQYFGPGTRLTVL.

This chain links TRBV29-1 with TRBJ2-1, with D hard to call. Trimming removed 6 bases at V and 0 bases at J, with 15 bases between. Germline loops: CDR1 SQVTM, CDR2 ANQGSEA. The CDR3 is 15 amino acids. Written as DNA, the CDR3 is TGCAGCGTGACCCCGCCTACGAGCTCCTACAATGAGCAGTTCTTC. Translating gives CSVTPPTSSYNEQFF.